This T cell receptor (beta chain) was captured in a study of response to subunit inactivated influenza vaccine. MiXCR, run by TCRdb on the RT-PCR reads, gives a single entry per CDR3 protein. The data contain 600,000 to 850,000 distinct CDR3 sequences, 13% to 15% of them singletons. There are many counts of this clonotype. The CDR3 extends over 13 amino acids. J gave up 0 bases and V 6 bases, and 1 base lay outside the gene matches. Per germline, CDR1 MDHEN and CDR2 SYDVKM. Sequences were derived from PBMCs from blood, sampled 14 to 15 days before vaccination. The J gene is TRBJ1-1, the V gene TRBV28; 7 bases map to TRBD1. This receptor was taken from a man aged 45-60 years who received an inactivated influenza vaccine. CDR3 region: CASRDRMNTEAFF. The CDR3, as DNA: TGTGCCAGCAGGGACAGGATGAACACTGAAGCTTTCTTT.